The 32 T cell receptor beta chains listed next were all sequenced from one sample in a study of cytomegalovirus exposure and HLA in healthy donors. In the PCR, 60 Vbeta and 13 Jbeta primers were used. Assay: immunoSEQ multiplex PCR; the TCRdb copy retains only in-frame clones and omits some. The sample lists 100,000 to 150,000 clones, just under 75% occurring once. Sequenced input: PBMCs. These receptors all stem from a man aged 40-49 years in good health and CMV-seropositive.

The chain joins TRBV27 to TRBJ2-2; D is unresolved. Trimming stripped 5 bases from V and 1 base from J, with 14 bases between. The germline gives CDR1 MNHEY, CDR2 SMNVEV (reference sequence). The CDR3 is made up of 16 amino acids. Here the CDR3 reads CASSLIPYGNTGELFF. CDR3 in DNA: TGTGCCAGCAGTCTGATCCCATACGGGAACACCGGGGAGCTGTTTTTT.

The gene calls are TRBV28 and TRBJ1-6, with no clear D. Germline loops: CDR1 MDHEN, CDR2 SYDVKM. With 6 bases removed from V and 3 bases from J, the gap between germline ends came to 21 bases. This CDR3 has 18 amino acids. Written as DNA, the CDR3 is TGTGCCAGCAGCCCGACTGGCTTGGGTCTAGGCTATAATTCACCCCTCCACTTT. Protein sequence: CASSPTGLGLGYNSPLHF.

V and J are TRBV6-1 and TRBJ1-1; 7 nucleotides align to TRBD1. After removal of 5 bases from V and 0 bases from J, the junction contained 3 bases not matched to a gene. The CDR3 sequence is 14 residues long. Germline assignment: CDR1 MNHNS and CDR2 SASEGT. CDR3 sequence (DNA): TGTGCCAGCAGTTTCGGGACAGTGAACACTGAAGCTTTCTTT. As protein: CASSFGTVNTEAFF.

The rearrangement joins TRBV6-1 to TRBJ2-7; a weak D match, TRBD1 (6 bases). The CDR3 loop spans 14 amino acids. Germline V lookup: CDR1 MNHNS, CDR2 SASEGT. Trimming cost V 10 bases and J 2 bases, with 18 bases left between them. The CDR3 sequence: CATPWGTSPYEQYF. The CDR3, as DNA: TGTGCCACCCCGTGGGGGACAAGTCCCTACGAGCAGTACTTC.

The rearrangement uses TRBV10-3 and TRBJ2-5; 8 positions match TRBD2. The CDR3 is made up of 13 amino acids. The trim removed 4 bases at V and 4 bases at J, leaving 2 bases unmatched. Per the germline V gene, CDR1 is ENHRY and CDR2 is SYGVKD. DNA for the CDR3: TGTGCCATCAGTGGGGGACTAGGAGAGACCCAGTACTTC. Protein sequence: CAISGGLGETQYF.

This chain connects TRBV7-9 to TRBJ2-3; no definite D call. Germline CDR1 reads SEHNR; CDR2 reads FQNEAQ (reference sequence). CDR3 size: 15 residues. Trimming removed 1 base at V and 2 bases at J, with 10 bases between. The CDR3 DNA follows: TGTGCCAGCAGCTTAGTGGAGCGCTACACAGATACGCAGTATTTT. Protein product: CASSLVERYTDTQYF.

This chain connects TRBV28 to TRBJ1-5; 7 nucleotides agree with TRBD1. The CDR3 covers 15 residues. Germline-derived CDR1 and CDR2 are MDHEN and SYDVKM. Trimming at V came to 8 bases and at J to 6 bases, leaving 13 bases not matched to a gene. The DNA for the CDR3 is TGTGCCAGCGGGGATGACAGGGTTTTGGGTCAGCCCCAGCATTTT. Its protein is CASGDDRVLGQPQHF.

The rearrangement uses TRBV9 and TRBJ2-1; 10 bases agree with TRBD1. The CDR3 spans 18 residues. Germline-derived CDR1 and CDR2 are SGDLS and YYNGEE. J gave up 3 bases and V 0 bases, and 9 bases lay outside the gene matches. The CDR3 DNA follows: TGTGCCAGCAGCGTAGATCCTCTGGGGACAGGGGTCTACAATGAGCAGTTCTTC. Translation: CASSVDPLGTGVYNEQFF.

The V call is TRBV5-1, the J call TRBJ2-3, with D perhaps TRBD1 (5 bases). With 5 bases removed from V and 3 bases from J, the gap between germline ends came to 10 bases. This CDR3 comprises 13 residues. The germline V gene encodes CDR1 SGHRS and CDR2 YFSETQ. This chain's CDR3 is CASRGRVTDTQYF. CDR3 sequence (DNA): TGCGCCAGCAGAGGCAGGGTGACAGATACGCAGTATTTT.

The rearrangement uses TRBV10-1 and TRBJ1-5; 7 bases are a match to TRBD1. Trimming at V came to 6 bases and at J to 5 bases, leaving 4 bases not matched to a gene. The CDR3 spans 13 residues. Germline V gene sequence: CDR1 WNHNN, CDR2 SYGVQD (reference sequence). The CDR3 spells CASRDRMDQPQHF. The CDR3 nucleotides are TGCGCCAGCAGGGACAGGATGGATCAGCCCCAGCATTTT.

The chain has TRBV10-3 and TRBJ2-7, with 10 positions matching TRBD2. The length of the CDR3 is 15 residues. The J segment lost 0 bases and the V segment lost 4 bases, leaving 3 bases of the junction unmatched. The germline CDR1 and CDR2 sequences are ENHRY and SYGVKD. CDR3 nucleotide sequence: TGTGCCATCAGTGGACTAGCGGGTACCTCCTACGAGCAGTACTTC. It is translated as CAISGLAGTSYEQYF.

The J gene is TRBJ2-7, the V gene TRBV28; 11 bases are shared with TRBD1. The CDR3 length is 15 residues. CDR1 MDHEN and CDR2 SYDVKM come from the germline V gene. V lost 7 bases to trimming and J lost 6 bases; unmatched junction nucleotides: 11. CDR3 nucleotides: TGTGCCAGCATCACTTCGGGACAGGGGGGGAGCGAGCAGTACTTC. Translated, it gives CASITSGQGGSEQYF.

The chain couples TRBV5-1 to TRBJ2-7; a possible D gene is TRBD2 (6 bases). The CDR3 is 16 residues long. Germline V CDR1 and CDR2: SGHRS, YFSETQ. Trimming pared 3 bases from V and 7 bases from J, leaving 23 bases between. The CDR3 nucleotides are TGCGCCAGCAGCTCCCCACCGTGGGGCGGGGTAAGGGAGCAGTACTTC. Protein product: CASSSPPWGGVREQYF.

This clone was counted a few times. The chain combines TRBV5-1 with TRBJ2-1, with TRBD2 matching over 13 bases. V gave up 4 bases and J gave up 6 bases; unmatched junction bases: 7. Germline-derived CDR1 and CDR2 are SGHRS and YFSETQ. CDR3 length equals 16 residues. As DNA, the CDR3 is TGCGCCAGCAGCAGGGGGAGACTAGCGGGAGGCAATGAGCAGTTCTTC. It is translated as CASSRGRLAGGNEQFF. The full variable domain, its missing parts supplied by reference TRBV5-1 and TRBJ2-1, is KAGVTQTPRYLIKTRGQQVTLSCSPISGHRSVSWYQQTPGQGLQFLFEYFSETQRNKGNFPGRFSGRQFSNSRSEMNVSTLELGDSALYLCASSRGRLAGGNEQFFGPGTRLTVL.

This clone was seen a single time. The same CDR3 is also encoded by other DNA sequences in this sample. The chain uses TRBV5-1 and TRBJ2-7, with D perhaps TRBD1 (7 bases). The germline V gene encodes CDR1 SGHRS and CDR2 YFSETQ. Trimming took 4 bases from V and 3 from J, leaving 26 bases between them. The CDR3 loop spans 18 amino acids. The DNA for the CDR3 is TGCGCCAGCAGCCTGGGAGTCGCAGGGGGGCTAGTCCACTACGAGCAGTACTTC. This encodes CASSLGVAGGLVHYEQYF. Using reference TRBV5-1 and TRBJ2-7 for the parts outside the CDR3, the full variable domain is KAGVTQTPRYLIKTRGQQVTLSCSPISGHRSVSWYQQTPGQGLQFLFEYFSETQRNKGNFPGRFSGRQFSNSRSEMNVSTLELGDSALYLCASSLGVAGGLVHYEQYFGPGTRLTVT.

This clone is a singleton in its sample. The rearrangement uses TRBV5-1 and TRBJ2-7; 8 bases line up with TRBD1. Trimming removed 0 bases from V and 1 base from J; junction bases left unmatched: 6. This CDR3 contains 16 residues. Germline V CDR1 and CDR2: SGHRS, YFSETQ. This CDR3 reads CASSLDRDRRSYEQYF. The CDR3 DNA reads TGCGCCAGCAGCTTGGACCGGGACAGGCGTTCCTACGAGCAGTACTTC. Together with reference TRBV5-1 and TRBJ2-7, the CDR3 gives the full variable domain: KAGVTQTPRYLIKTRGQQVTLSCSPISGHRSVSWYQQTPGQGLQFLFEYFSETQRNKGNFPGRFSGRQFSNSRSEMNVSTLELGDSALYLCASSLDRDRRSYEQYFGPGTRLTVT.

The chain is built from TRBV7-8 and TRBJ2-3; D might be TRBD2 (6 bases). Germline V gene lookup returns CDR1 SGHVS and CDR2 FQNEAQ. V was trimmed by 0 bases and J by 7 bases, leaving 14 bases between them. The CDR3 is made up of 15 amino acids. CDR3 DNA: TGTGCCAGCAGCTTAGCGGGACCGGGGGAAAATACGCAGTATTTT. Amino acids: CASSLAGPGENTQYF.

This sequence joins TRBV20-1 and TRBJ1-2; D gene uncertain. Trimming shortened V by 2 bases and J by 8 bases, and 6 bases separated the two germline ends. Looked up from germline, CDR1 is DFQATT and CDR2 is SNEGSKA (reference sequence). The CDR3 covers 10 residues. CDR3 sequence reads: CSARFGGYTF. DNA for the CDR3: TGCAGTGCTAGATTCGGGGGCTACACCTTC.

The chain employs TRBV19 and TRBJ2-3; the match to TRBD2 covers 9 bases. The CDR3 extends over 15 amino acids. Unmatched junction bases numbered 7, after V lost 4 bases and J lost 5 bases. The V gene's germline CDR1 is LNHDA and CDR2 SQIVND (reference sequence). Written as DNA, the CDR3 is TGTGCCAGTAGTAGGTCTAGCGGGAATATAGATACGCAGTATTTT. Encoded protein: CASSRSSGNIDTQYF.

The table lists this clone with a few counts. The chain is built from TRBV7-8 and TRBJ2-1; D is perhaps TRBD2 (5 bases). Trimming took 6 bases from V and 0 from J, leaving 24 bases between them. The CDR3 length is 19 residues. The germline V gene has CDR1 SGHVS and CDR2 FQNEAQ. CDR3 bases: TGTGCCAGCAGACTACCACCCGCGGGCTTATCGAGCTCCTACAATGAGCAGTTCTTC. Its protein is CASRLPPAGLSSSYNEQFF.

The V call is TRBV27, the J call TRBJ1-1; 7 nucleotides agree with TRBD1. The ends lost 9 bases at V and 6 bases at J; junction bases unmatched: 10. The CDR3 runs to 13 residues. Germline V gene data show CDR1 as MNHEY and CDR2 as SMNVEV (reference sequence). The CDR3 DNA sequence: TGTGCCAGTAGGGGGCAGGGGTGGGCTGAAGCTTTCTTT. This codes for CASRGQGWAEAFF.

The chain employs TRBV19 and TRBJ1-4; D is unclear. Trimming took 4 bases from V and 8 from J, leaving 17 bases between them. From germline, CDR1 is LNHDA and CDR2 SQIVND (reference sequence). This CDR3 region has 15 residues. In DNA form, the CDR3 reads TGTGCCAGTAGTACAGGCCCCCCAATCTGGGAAAAACTGTTTTTT. It translates to CASSTGPPIWEKLFF.

The J gene is TRBJ1-5, the V gene TRBV7-2; tentative D call: TRBD1 (6 bases). Germline V gene lookup returns CDR1 SGHTA and CDR2 FQGNSA. Trimming removed 7 bases at V and 0 bases at J, with 16 bases between. CDR3 length: 16 amino acids. The CDR3 region is CASTPQGTVSNQPQHF. In DNA, the CDR3 is TGTGCCAGCACCCCTCAGGGGACGGTTAGCAATCAGCCCCAGCATTTT.

The rearrangement links TRBV7-2 to TRBJ2-3; 7 bases align to TRBD2. J was trimmed by 3 bases and V by 5 bases; bases with no gene match: 8. Germline V CDR1 and CDR2: SGHTA, FQGNSA. This CDR3 region has 15 residues. The CDR3 nucleotides are TGTGCCAGCAGCACACCGGGGGGTCCAACAGATACGCAGTATTTT. Protein: CASSTPGGPTDTQYF.

The sample holds a few counts of this clone. In DNA, the CDR3 is TGTGCCAGCCTGAAACTCTCTGGAAACACCATATATTTT. Protein: CASLKLSGNTIYF. The chain employs TRBV28 and TRBJ1-3; D is unclear. CDR3 length: 13 amino acids. The V and J ends lost 8 bases and 0 bases respectively, with 8 bases between them. Looked up from germline, CDR1 is MDHEN and CDR2 is SYDVKM.

V and J are TRBV28 and TRBJ1-4, with D possibly TRBD1 on 5 matching bases. The CDR3 totals 14 residues. Trimming shortened V by 0 bases and J by 8 bases, and 10 bases separated the two germline ends. In germline, CDR1 is MDHEN, CDR2 SYDVKM. The CDR3 DNA is TGTGCCAGCAGTTTATGGACGGAGGGGGAAAAACTGTTTTTT. Protein: CASSLWTEGEKLFF.

CDR3 sequence: CASSPQGYDEKLFF. The CDR3 coding sequence is TGCGCCAGCAGCCCACAGGGGTACGATGAAAAACTGTTTTTT. The chain combines TRBV5-1 with TRBJ1-4, with 7 bases aligning to TRBD1. The trim removed 4 bases at V and 6 bases at J, leaving 6 bases unmatched. The CDR3 loop spans 14 amino acids. The germline gives CDR1 SGHRS, CDR2 YFSETQ.

The chain carries TRBV29-1 and TRBJ2-5, with D possibly TRBD1 on 6 matching bases. The J call may be wrong; the DNA end is better matched by TRBJ2-7. Germline CDR1 is SQVTM and CDR2 is ANQGSEA. This CDR3 is built from 15 residues. CDR3 DNA: TGCAGCGTTGAAGCAACGACAGGACCTTCCTACGAGCAGTACTTC. Translating it yields CSVEATTGPSYEQYF.

Comment on this clone: Within the sample, other DNA sequences also encode this same CDR3. The chain is built from TRBV5-1 and TRBJ2-5; 13 bases line up with TRBD2. This CDR3 is 15 amino acids long. Losses at the gene ends were 4 bases for V and 3 bases for J; bases not matched to a gene: 3. Germline-derived CDR1 and CDR2 are SGHRS and YFSETQ. This CDR3 reads CASSRGTSGKETQYF. Here the CDR3 DNA reads TGCGCCAGCAGCCGAGGGACTAGCGGGAAAGAGACCCAGTACTTC. Using reference TRBV5-1 and TRBJ2-5 for the parts outside the CDR3, the full variable domain is KAGVTQTPRYLIKTRGQQVTLSCSPISGHRSVSWYQQTPGQGLQFLFEYFSETQRNKGNFPGRFSGRQFSNSRSEMNVSTLELGDSALYLCASSRGTSGKETQYFGPGTRLLVL.

This rearrangement joins TRBV5-1 to TRBJ2-5; D perhaps matches TRBD1 (5 bases). Germline values: CDR1 SGHRS, CDR2 YFSETQ. The CDR3 spans 15 residues. V shed 0 bases and J shed 5 bases, with 14 bases lying between them. CDR3 DNA sequence: TGCGCCAGCAGCTTGGTAGGGGCCAATGATGAGACCCAGTACTTC. Residues: CASSLVGANDETQYF.

V usage is TRBV5-1 and J usage is TRBJ2-5, with 7 bases identical to TRBD1. V shed 4 bases, J shed 5 bases, and the junction held 8 bases outside the gene matches. The CDR3 extends over 14 amino acids. Germline V gives CDR1 SGHRS, CDR2 YFSETQ. The CDR3 sequence is CASSTATGWETQYF. CDR3 bases: TGCGCCAGCAGCACGGCGACAGGGTGGGAGACCCAGTACTTC.

The chain uses TRBV9 and TRBJ1-3; 7 bases are a match to TRBD1. Germline loops: CDR1 SGDLS, CDR2 YYNGEE. With V trimmed by 0 bases and J by 0 bases, 12 bases remained unmatched. The CDR3 spans 19 residues. This chain's CDR3 is CASSVAWGTDSFSGNTIYF. CDR3 bases: TGTGCCAGCAGCGTAGCTTGGGGGACAGACTCCTTCTCTGGAAACACCATATATTTT.